This TCR beta chain was sequenced for a study of radiotherapy plus CTLA-4 blockade in lung cancer. About the study: Disease control was achieved by 31% of patients, and objective responses by 18%. The study's findings and limits: Together with interferon-beta, which increased in serum after radiation, early dynamic changes in blood T cell clones were reportedly the best predictors of response. Radiotherapy plus ipilimumab was followed by expansion in blood of tumor-derived TCR clones.

People whose metastatic non-small-cell lung cancer was chemo-refractory got focal radiation along with CTLA-4 blockade by ipilimumab. This clone occurred a few times. Its target is unknown. Sequenced by immunoSEQ multiplex PCR; TCRdb stores in-frame clones only, minus some. This sample has about 97,000 clones; approximately 75% occur once, and the top ten carry about 3%. The sequencing here drew on peripheral blood, taken from a patient treated with radiotherapy plus ipilimumab. This TCR came from a human donor with non-small cell lung cancer who had a partial response to radiotherapy plus ipilimumab. Some clones in this sample may be carry-over from other donors' samples.

The CDR3 DNA is TGTGCCAGCAGCTTAGGGACAGGGGGTTCTAACTATGGCTACACCTTC. Protein product: CASSLGTGGSNYGYTF. This rearrangement joins TRBV7-8 to TRBJ1-2, with 10 nucleotides matching TRBD1. Losses at the gene ends were 1 base for V and 0 bases for J; bases not matched to a gene: 2. This CDR3 contains 16 residues. CDR1 and CDR2 from the germline V gene are SGHVS and FQNEAQ.